The 11 T cell receptor beta chains in this list originate from one sample, sequenced in a study of cytomegalovirus exposure and HLA in healthy donors. The primer mix had 60 Vbeta and 13 Jbeta primers. Clones were read by immunoSEQ multiplex PCR, and TCRdb kept only the in-frame ones, dropping some. The table lists more than 95,000 clones. The sequencing input was PBMCs. Receptors originate from a man in his forties in good health and CMV-seronegative.

The chain combines TRBV10-3 with TRBJ1-6, with D possibly matching TRBD1 (6 bases). This CDR3 is 14 amino acids long. V gave up 4 bases and J gave up 6 bases, with 10 bases separating them. Germline CDR1 ENHRY, CDR2 SYGVKD. The CDR3 protein is CAISGEGGNSPLHF. The CDR3 region has the DNA TGTGCCATCAGTGGTGAAGGGGGTAATTCACCCCTCCACTTT.

V usage is TRBV7-2 and J usage is TRBJ2-1; 10 bases align to TRBD2. Germline values: CDR1 SGHTA, CDR2 FQGNSA. The CDR3 length is 15 residues. J gave up 8 bases and V 4 bases, and 8 bases lay outside the gene matches. The CDR3: CASSSSGGANYEQFF. The CDR3 coding sequence is TGTGCCAGCAGCTCGAGCGGGGGGGCCAATTATGAGCAGTTCTTC.

The chain couples TRBV25-1 to TRBJ1-2, with a possible D match to TRBD1 (6 bases). There are 15 residues in the CDR3. Germline V gives CDR1 MGHDK, CDR2 SYGVNS. V was cut by 1 base and J by 1 base, with 10 bases left in between. CDR3 nucleotide sequence: TGTGCCAGCAGTGAATCGGACAGATTTAACTATGGCTACACCTTC. Translation gives CASSESDRFNYGYTF.

V and J are TRBV7-9 and TRBJ1-5; possibly TRBD1 for D (5 bases). The V gene lost 1 base and the J gene lost 1 base, with 8 bases spanning the gap. Germline loops: CDR1 SEHNR, CDR2 FQNEAQ (reference sequence). This CDR3 is built from 15 residues. The CDR3 spells CASSLVGQSNQPQHF. The CDR3 nucleotides read TGTGCCAGCAGCTTAGTGGGGCAAAGCAATCAGCCCCAGCATTTT.

The gene calls are TRBV19 and TRBJ1-1; D is possibly TRBD1 (5 bases). CDR1 is LNHDA and CDR2 is SQIVND in the germline V gene (reference sequence). This CDR3 has 13 amino acids. The V end was cut by 7 bases, the J end by 4 bases, with 13 bases between. This CDR3 reads CASTPRGGTEAFF. CDR3 DNA: TGTGCCAGTACCCCCCGCGGGGGCACTGAAGCTTTCTTT.

The chain uses TRBV10-3 and TRBJ2-3; a possible D gene is TRBD1 (6 bases). V was cut by 0 bases and J by 4 bases, with 11 bases left in between. CDR1 is ENHRY and CDR2 is SYGVKD in the germline V gene. This CDR3 spans 15 amino acids. The CDR3 DNA follows: TGTGCCATCAGTGAGTCGTTACAGGGTGCAGATACGCAGTATTTT. Translated, it gives CAISESLQGADTQYF.

CDR3 region: CASSEADKEVYSNQPQHF. In DNA, the CDR3 is TGTGCCAGCAGTGAAGCTGACAAGGAAGTGTATAGCAATCAGCCCCAGCATTTT. The chain combines TRBV6-1 with TRBJ1-5; no clear D. The CDR3 sequence is 18 residues long. V lost 0 bases to trimming and J lost 0 bases, with 15 bases between them. The germline V gene encodes CDR1 MNHNS and CDR2 SASEGT.

The rearrangement joins TRBV5-1 to TRBJ2-6; D unresolved. CDR3 length: 15 amino acids. V was clipped by 0 bases and J by 2 bases, with 6 bases between them. Germline V CDR1 and CDR2: SGHRS, YFSETQ. The CDR3 DNA is TGCGCCAGCAGCTTGGTGGGCACTGGGGCCAACGTCCTGACTTTC. This gives the protein CASSLVGTGANVLTF.

V and J are TRBV5-4 and TRBJ1-4; D not resolved. The CDR3 spans 16 residues. V lost 3 bases and J 8 bases, leaving 20 bases between the germline ends. Germline CDR1 is SGHNT and CDR2 is YYREEE (reference sequence). The CDR3 DNA reads TGTGCCAGCAGCTCATTGTCGACGGGAGGGAAGGAAAAACTGTTTTTT. As protein: CASSSLSTGGKEKLFF.

Measured by frequency, this clone is large. V gene TRBV4-3 combines with J gene TRBJ2-7; 11 bases fit TRBD1. Losses at the gene ends were 1 base for V and 3 bases for J; bases not matched to a gene: 5. This CDR3 contains 16 residues. Germline V CDR1 and CDR2: LGHNA, YSLEER. The CDR3 loop reads CASSQATGTGGYEQYF. The CDR3 region has the DNA TGCGCCAGCAGCCAAGCTACCGGGACAGGGGGCTACGAGCAGTACTTC.

V and J are TRBV6-1 and TRBJ2-5, with 8 bases aligning to TRBD1. Germline V CDR1 and CDR2: MNHNS, SASEGT. The CDR3 length is 14 residues. The trim removed 4 bases at V and 5 bases at J, leaving 6 bases unmatched. CDR3: CASSVGTGYETQYF. The CDR3 DNA follows: TGTGCCAGCAGTGTCGGGACAGGTTATGAGACCCAGTACTTC.